Detailed here is one T cell receptor beta chain. Sequencing used immunoSEQ multiplex PCR; TCRdb keeps in-frame clones, though not all of them. Of 84,000 or so clones detected, 65% to 90% appear once; the ten largest clones hold 6% to 9%. These data come from a study of T cell responses to AZD1222 COVID-19 vaccine. Germline-derived CDR1 and CDR2 are SGHKS and YYEKEE (reference sequence). The CDR3 has 14 residues. Trimming took 4 bases from V and 4 from J, leaving 15 bases between them. The material was peripheral blood, obtained on day 0 of AZD1222 vaccination. This TCR was sampled from an adult in good health. The chain has TRBV5-5 and TRBJ2-7; either TRBD1 or TRBD2 may fit D (5 bases each). In DNA, the CDR3 is TGTGCCAGCAGCCGGGGCCGGGACGGGTACGAGCAGTACTTC. It yields the protein CASSRGRDGYEQYF.